This T cell receptor (beta chain) was identified in a study of response to subunit inactivated influenza vaccine. Points from the study as a whole: New T cells are recruited in small numbers by each seasonal influenza vaccination, according to the authors' suggestion.

TCRdb ran MiXCR on the RT-PCR reads and lists one entry per CDR3 protein. Here the sample spans about 150,000 distinct CDR3 sequences, about 10% being singletons. In regard to this clonotype: Its antigen is undetermined.

This CDR3 spans 16 amino acids. Unmatched junction bases numbered 5, after V lost 2 bases and J lost 7 bases. Germline V CDR1 and CDR2: ENHRY, SYGVKD. The chain has TRBV10-3 and TRBJ2-2, with 12 nucleotides matching TRBD2. This clonotype was sampled from a man aged 50-75 years who received an inactivated influenza vaccine. Sequenced material: CD8+ T cells sorted from PBMCs, taken less than 30 months after vaccination. CDR3 loop: CAISERLAGVGGELFF. The CDR3, as DNA: TGTGCCATCAGTGAGCGACTAGCGGGAGTCGGCGGGGAGCTGTTTTTT.